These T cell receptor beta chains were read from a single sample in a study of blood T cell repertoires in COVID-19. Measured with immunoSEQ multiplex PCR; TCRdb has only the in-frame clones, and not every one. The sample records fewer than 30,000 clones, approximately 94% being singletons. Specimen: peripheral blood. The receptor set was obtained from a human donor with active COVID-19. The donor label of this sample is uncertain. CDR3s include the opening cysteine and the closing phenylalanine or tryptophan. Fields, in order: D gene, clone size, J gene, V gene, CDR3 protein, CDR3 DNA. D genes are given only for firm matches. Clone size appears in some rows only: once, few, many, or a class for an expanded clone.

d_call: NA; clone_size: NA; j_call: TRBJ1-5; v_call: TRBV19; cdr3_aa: CASSRNGPQHF; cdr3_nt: TGTGCCAGTAGTAGAAACGGGCCCCAGCATTTT
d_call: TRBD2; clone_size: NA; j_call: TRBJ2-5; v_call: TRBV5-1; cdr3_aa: CASSTEPLAGGRETQYF; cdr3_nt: TGCGCCAGCAGCACCGAACCACTAGCGGGGGGGAGGGAGACCCAGTACTTC
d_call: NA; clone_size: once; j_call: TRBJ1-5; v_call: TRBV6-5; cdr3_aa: CASPKDNRSDQPQHF; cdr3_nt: TGTGCCAGCCCGAAAGACAATAGATCCGATCAGCCCCAGCATTTT
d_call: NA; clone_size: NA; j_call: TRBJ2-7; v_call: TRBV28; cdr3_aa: CASSGGYYEQYF; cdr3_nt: TGTGCCAGCAGCGGAGGGTACTACGAGCAGTACTTC
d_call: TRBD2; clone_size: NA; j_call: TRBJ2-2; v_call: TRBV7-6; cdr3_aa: CASSLEAGGRTGELFF; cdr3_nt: TGTGCCAGCAGCTTAGAAGCGGGGGGGCGAACCGGGGAGCTGTTTTTT
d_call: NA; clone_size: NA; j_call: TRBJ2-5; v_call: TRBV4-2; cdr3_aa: CASSQGDFQETQYF; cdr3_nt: TGTGCCAGCAGCCAAGGGGACTTTCAAGAGACCCAGTACTTC
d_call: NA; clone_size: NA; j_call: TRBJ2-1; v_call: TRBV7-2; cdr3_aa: CASSFNRVGYNEQFF; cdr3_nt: TGTGCCAGCAGCTTCAACAGGGTGGGGTACAATGAGCAGTTCTTC
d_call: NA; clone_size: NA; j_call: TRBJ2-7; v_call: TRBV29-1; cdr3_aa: CSVEGQGPSSYEQYF; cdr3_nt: TGCAGCGTTGAAGGGCAGGGGCCTAGCTCCTACGAGCAGTACTTC
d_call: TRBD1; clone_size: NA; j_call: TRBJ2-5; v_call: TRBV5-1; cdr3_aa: CASSLWTGEETQYF; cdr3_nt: TGCGCCAGCAGCCTCTGGACAGGGGAAGAGACCCAGTACTTC
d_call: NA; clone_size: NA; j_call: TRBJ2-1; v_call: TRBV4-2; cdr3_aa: CASSQGLLNEQFF; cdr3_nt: TGTGCCAGCAGCCAAGGACTCTTAAATGAGCAGTTCTTC
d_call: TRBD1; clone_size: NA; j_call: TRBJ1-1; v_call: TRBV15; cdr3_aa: CATSPRGRAEAFF; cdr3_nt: TGTGCCACCAGCCCCAGGGGGCGTGCTGAAGCTTTCTTT
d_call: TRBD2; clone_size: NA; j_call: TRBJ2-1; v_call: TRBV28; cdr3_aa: CASSPSGLAGGLEQFF; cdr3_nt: TGTGCCAGCAGTCCTTCGGGACTAGCGGGAGGATTAGAGCAGTTCTTC
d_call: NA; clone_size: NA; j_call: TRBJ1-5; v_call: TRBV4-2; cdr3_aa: CASSQGPGDQPQHF; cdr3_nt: TGTGCCAGCAGCCAAGGTCCAGGGGATCAGCCCCAGCATTTT
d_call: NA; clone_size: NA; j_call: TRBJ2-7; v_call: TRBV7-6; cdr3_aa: CASSLAILRTPTPYEQYF; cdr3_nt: TGTGCCAGCAGCTTAGCGATACTCCGGACACCCACCCCCTACGAGCAGTACTTC
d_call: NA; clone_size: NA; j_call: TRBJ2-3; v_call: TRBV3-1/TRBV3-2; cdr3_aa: CASSRQGTDTQYF; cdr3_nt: TGTGCCAGCAGCCGGCAGGGCACAGATACGCAGTATTTT
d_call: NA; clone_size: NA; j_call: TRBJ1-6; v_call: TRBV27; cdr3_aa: CASKGAFNSPLHF; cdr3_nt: TGTGCCAGCAAAGGGGCTTTCAATTCACCCCTCCACTTT
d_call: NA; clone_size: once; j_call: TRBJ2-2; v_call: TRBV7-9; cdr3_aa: CASSFGADTGELFF; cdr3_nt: TGTGCCAGCAGCTTCGGAGCCGACACCGGGGAGCTGTTTTTT
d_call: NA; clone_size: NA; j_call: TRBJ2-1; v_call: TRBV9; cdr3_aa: CASSVEEVAYNEQFF; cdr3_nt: TGTGCCAGCAGCGTAGAAGAGGTGGCCTACAATGAGCAGTTCTTC
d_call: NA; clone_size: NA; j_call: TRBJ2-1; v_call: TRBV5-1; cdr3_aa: CASSSDSSSYNEQFF; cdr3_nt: TGCGCCAGCAGCTCAGACTCAAGCTCCTACAATGAGCAGTTCTTC
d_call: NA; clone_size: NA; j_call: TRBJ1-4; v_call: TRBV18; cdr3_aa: CASSPPKSRGFELFF; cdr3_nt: TGTGCCAGCTCACCACCGAAGAGCCGGGGTTTTGAACTGTTTTTT
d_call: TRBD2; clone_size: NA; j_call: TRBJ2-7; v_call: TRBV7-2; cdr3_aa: CASSARGLAGAYEQYF; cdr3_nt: TGTGCCAGCAGCGCCCGGGGACTAGCGGGGGCCTACGAGCAGTACTTC
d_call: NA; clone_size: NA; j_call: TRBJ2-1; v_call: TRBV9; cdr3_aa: CASSATSGVYNEQFF; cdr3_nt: TGTGCCAGCAGCGCCACTAGTGGTGTCTACAATGAGCAGTTCTTC
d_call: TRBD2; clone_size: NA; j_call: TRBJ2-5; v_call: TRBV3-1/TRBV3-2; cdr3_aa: CASSQPLSLAAQETQYF; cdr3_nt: TGTGCCAGCAGCCAACCCCTCTCACTAGCGGCGCAAGAGACCCAGTACTTC
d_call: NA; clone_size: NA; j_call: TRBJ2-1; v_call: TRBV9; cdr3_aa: CASSPPGGRQGEQFF; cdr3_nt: TGTGCCAGCAGCCCACCCGGGGGACGGCAGGGTGAGCAGTTCTTC
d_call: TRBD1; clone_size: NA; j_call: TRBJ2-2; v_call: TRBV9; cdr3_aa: CASSPGQGKNTGELFF; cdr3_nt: TGTGCCAGCAGCCCAGGACAGGGGAAGAACACCGGGGAGCTGTTTTTT
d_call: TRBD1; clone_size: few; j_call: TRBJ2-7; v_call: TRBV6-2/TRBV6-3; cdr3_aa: CASSYERGPYEQYF; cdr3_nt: TGTGCCAGCAGTTACGAAAGGGGGCCCTACGAGCAGTACTTC
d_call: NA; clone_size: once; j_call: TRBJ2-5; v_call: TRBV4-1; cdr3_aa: CASSQEGWPGTPTPSFQETQYF; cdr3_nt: TGCGCCAGCAGCCAAGAGGGGTGGCCCGGGACTCCGACCCCTTCTTTCCAAGAGACCCAGTACTTC
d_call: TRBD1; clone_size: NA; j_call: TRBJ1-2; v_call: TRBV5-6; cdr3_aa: CASSWQGQVYGYTF; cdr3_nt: TGTGCCAGCAGCTGGCAAGGACAGGTCTATGGCTACACCTTC
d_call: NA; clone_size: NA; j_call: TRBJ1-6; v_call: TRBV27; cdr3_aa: CASTHRAGGNSPLHF; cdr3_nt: TGTGCCAGCACTCACAGGGCGGGGGGGAATTCACCCCTCCACTTT